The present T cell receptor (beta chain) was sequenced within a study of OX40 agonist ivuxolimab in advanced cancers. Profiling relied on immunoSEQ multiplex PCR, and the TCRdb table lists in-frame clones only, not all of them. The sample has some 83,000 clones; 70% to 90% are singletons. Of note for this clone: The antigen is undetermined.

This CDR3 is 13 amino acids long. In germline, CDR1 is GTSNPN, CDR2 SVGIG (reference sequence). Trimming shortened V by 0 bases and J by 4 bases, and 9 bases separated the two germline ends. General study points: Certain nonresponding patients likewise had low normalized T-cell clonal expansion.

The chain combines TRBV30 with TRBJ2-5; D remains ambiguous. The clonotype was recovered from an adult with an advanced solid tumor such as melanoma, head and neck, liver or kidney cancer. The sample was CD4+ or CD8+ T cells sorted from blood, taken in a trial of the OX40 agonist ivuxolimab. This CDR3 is CAWSVLRRETQYF. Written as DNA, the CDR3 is TGTGCCTGGAGTGTACTTCGCCGAGAGACCCAGTACTTC.